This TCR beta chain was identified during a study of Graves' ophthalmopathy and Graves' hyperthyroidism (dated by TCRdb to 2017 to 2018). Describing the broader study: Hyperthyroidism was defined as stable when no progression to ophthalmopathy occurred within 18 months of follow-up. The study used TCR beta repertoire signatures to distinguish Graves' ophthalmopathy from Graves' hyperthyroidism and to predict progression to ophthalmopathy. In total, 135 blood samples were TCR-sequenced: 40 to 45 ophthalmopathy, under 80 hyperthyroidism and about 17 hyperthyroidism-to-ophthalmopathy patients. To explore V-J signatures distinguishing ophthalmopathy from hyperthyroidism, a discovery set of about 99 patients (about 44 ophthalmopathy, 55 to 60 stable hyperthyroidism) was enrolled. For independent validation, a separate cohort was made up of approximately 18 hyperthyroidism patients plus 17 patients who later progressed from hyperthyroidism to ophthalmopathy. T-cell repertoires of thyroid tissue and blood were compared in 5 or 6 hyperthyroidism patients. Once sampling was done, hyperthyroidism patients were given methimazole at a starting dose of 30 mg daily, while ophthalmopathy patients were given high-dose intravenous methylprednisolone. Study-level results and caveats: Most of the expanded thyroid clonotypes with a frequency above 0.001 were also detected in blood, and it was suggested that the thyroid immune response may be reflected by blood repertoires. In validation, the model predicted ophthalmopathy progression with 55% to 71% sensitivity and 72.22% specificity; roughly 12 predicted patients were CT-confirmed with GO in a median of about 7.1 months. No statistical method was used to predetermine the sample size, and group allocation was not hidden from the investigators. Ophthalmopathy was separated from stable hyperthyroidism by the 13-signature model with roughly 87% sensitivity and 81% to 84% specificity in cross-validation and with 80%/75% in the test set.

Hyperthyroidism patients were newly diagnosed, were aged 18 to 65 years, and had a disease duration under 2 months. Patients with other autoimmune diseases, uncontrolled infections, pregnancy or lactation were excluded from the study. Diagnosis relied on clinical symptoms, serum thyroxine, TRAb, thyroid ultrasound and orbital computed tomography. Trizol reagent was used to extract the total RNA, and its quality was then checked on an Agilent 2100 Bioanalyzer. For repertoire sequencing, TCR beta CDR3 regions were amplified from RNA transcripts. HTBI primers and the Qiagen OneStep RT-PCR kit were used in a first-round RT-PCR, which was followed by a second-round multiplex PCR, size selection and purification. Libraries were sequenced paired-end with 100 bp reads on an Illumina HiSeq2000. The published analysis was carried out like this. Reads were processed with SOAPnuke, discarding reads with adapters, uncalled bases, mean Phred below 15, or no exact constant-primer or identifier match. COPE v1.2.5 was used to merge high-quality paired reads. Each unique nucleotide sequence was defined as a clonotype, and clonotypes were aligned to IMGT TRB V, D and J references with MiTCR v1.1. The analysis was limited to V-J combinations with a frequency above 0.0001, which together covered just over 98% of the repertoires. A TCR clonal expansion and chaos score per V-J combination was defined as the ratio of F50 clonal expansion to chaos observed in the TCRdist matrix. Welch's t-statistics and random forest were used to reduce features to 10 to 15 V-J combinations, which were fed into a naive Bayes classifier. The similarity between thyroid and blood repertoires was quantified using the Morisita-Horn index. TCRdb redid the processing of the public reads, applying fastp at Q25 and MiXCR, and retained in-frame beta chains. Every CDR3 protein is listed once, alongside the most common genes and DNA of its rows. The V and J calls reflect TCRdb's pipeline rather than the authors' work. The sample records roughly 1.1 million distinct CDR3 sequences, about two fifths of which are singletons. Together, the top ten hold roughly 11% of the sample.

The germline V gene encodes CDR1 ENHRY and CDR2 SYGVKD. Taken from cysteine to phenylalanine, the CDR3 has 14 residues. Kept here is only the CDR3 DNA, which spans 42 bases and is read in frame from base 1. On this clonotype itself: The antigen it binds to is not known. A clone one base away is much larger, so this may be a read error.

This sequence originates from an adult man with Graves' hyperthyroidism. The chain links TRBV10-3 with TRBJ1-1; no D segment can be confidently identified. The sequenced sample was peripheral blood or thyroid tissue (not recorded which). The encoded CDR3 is CAVSESRVNTEAFF. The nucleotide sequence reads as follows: TGTGCCGTCAGTGAGTCGAGGGTGAACACTGAAGCTTTCTTT.